This T cell receptor (beta chain) derives from a study of T cell changes during pregnancy in multiple sclerosis. Germline V gene lookup returns CDR1 SQVTM and CDR2 ANQGSEA. The V and J ends lost 4 bases and 4 bases respectively, with 19 bases between them. This CDR3 is built from 15 residues. TCRdb's copy holds only in-frame clones and misses some; the assay was immunoSEQ multiplex PCR. The table records 130,000 or so clones, roughly 96% of them present only once. V and J are TRBV29-1 and TRBJ1-1; no reliable D call. Here the sequenced sample was peripheral blood, taken after pregnancy. The sequence came from a female donor with multiple sclerosis, enrolled in a pregnancy study. The DNA for the CDR3 is TGCAGCGTTGTCACTACCGGGGATTTGTTCACTGAAGCTTTCTTT. Its translation is CSVVTTGDLFTEAFF.